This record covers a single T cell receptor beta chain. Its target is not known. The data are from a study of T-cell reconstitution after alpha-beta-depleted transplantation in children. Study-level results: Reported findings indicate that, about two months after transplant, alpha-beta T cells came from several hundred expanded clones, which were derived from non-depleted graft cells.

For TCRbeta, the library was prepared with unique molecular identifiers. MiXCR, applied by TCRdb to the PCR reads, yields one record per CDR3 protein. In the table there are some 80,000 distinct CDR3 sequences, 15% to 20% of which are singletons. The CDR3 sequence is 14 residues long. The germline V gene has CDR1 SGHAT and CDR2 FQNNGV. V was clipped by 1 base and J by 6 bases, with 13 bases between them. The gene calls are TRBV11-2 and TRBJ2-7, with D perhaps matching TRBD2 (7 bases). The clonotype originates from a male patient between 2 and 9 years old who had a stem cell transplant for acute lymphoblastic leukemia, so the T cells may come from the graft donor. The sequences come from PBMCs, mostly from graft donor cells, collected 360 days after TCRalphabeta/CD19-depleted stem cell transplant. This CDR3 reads CASSLVGGRREQYF. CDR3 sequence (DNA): TGTGCCAGCAGCTTAGTCGGGGGGCGTCGCGAGCAGTACTTC.